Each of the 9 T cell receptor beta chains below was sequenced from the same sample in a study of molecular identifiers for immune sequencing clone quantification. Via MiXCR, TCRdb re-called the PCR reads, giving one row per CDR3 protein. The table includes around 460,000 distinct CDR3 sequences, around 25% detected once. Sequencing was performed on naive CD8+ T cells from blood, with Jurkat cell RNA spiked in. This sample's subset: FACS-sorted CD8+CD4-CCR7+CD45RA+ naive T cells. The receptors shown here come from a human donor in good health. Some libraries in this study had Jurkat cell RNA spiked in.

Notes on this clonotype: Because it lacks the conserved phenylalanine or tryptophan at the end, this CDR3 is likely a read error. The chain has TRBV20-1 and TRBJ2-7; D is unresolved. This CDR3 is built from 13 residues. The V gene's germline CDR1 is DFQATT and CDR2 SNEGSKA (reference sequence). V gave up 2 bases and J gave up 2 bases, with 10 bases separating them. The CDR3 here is CSARPSDTYEQYL. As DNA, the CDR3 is TGCAGTGCTAGACCTAGTGACACCTACGAGCAGTACCTC.

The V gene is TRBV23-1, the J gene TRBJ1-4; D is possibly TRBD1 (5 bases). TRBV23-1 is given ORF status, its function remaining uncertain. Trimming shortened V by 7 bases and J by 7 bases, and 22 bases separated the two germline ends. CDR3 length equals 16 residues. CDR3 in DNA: TGCGCCAGCACAATTAAACCCAAGGGGCCGGGTGAAAAACTGTTTTTT. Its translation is CASTIKPKGPGEKLFF.

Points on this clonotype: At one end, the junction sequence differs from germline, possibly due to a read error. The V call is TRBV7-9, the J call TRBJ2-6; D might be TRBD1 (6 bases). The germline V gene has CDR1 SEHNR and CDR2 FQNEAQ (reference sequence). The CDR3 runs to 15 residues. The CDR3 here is CASRAPGAGANALTF. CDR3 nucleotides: TGTGCCAGCAGGGCACCAGGGGCTGGGGCCAACGCCCTGACTTTC.

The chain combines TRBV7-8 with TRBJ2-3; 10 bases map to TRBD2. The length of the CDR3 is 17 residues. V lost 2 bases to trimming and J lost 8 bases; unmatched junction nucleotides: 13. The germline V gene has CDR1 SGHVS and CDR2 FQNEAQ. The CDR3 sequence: CASSLNKVGLAVSTQYF. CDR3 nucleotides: TGTGCCAGCAGCTTAAACAAAGTCGGACTAGCGGTTAGTACGCAGTATTTT.

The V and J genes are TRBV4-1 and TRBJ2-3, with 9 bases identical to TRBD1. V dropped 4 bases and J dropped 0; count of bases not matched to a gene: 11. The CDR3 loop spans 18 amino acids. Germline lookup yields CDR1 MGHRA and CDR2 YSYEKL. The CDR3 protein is CASSPEGTGKMSTDTQYF. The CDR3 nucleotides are TGCGCCAGCAGCCCAGAGGGGACAGGGAAGATGAGCACAGATACGCAGTATTTT.

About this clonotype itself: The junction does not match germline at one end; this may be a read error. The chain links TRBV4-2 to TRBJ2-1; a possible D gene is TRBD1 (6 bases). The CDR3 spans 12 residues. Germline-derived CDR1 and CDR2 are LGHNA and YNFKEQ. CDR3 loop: CARSQGGDEQFF. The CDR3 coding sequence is TGTGCCCGCAGCCAAGGGGGAGATGAGCAGTTCTTC.

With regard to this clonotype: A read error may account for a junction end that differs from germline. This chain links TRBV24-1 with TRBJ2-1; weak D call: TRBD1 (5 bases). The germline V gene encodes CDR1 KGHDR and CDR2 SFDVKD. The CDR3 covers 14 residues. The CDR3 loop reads CATSESGNCNGQFF. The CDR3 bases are TGTGCCACCAGTGAGTCAGGGAACTGCAATGGGCAGTTCTTC.

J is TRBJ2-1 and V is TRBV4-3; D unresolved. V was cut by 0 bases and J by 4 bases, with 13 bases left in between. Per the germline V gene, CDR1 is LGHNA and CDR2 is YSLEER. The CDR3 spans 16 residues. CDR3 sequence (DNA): TGCGCCAGCAGCCAAGAATGGGATCCGTTATACAATGAGCAGTTCTTC. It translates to CASSQEWDPLYNEQFF.

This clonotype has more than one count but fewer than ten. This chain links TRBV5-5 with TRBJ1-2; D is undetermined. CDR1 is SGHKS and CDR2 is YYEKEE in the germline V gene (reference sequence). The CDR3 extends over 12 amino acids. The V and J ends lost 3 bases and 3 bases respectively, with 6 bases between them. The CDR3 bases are TGTGCCAGCAGCTCGTCGGACTATGGCTACACCTTC. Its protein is CASSSSDYGYTF.